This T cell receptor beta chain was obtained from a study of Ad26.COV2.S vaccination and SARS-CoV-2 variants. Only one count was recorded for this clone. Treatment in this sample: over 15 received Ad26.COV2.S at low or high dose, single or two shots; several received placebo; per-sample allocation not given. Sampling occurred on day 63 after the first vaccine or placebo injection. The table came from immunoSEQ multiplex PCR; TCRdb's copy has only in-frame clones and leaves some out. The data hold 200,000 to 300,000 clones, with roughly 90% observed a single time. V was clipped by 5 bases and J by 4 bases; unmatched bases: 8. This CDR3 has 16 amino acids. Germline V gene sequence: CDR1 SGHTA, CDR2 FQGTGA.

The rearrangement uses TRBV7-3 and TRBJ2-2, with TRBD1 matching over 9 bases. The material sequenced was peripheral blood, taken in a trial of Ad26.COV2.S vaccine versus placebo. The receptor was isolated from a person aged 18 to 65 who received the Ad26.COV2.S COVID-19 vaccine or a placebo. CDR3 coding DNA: TGTGCCAGCAGCACCCGGACAGGGGAACTCACCGGGGAGCTGTTTTTT. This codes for CASSTRTGELTGELFF.